This paragraph reports one T cell receptor (beta chain). This record belongs to a study of blood T cell repertoires in COVID-19. Study context: The analysed material was cDNA or gDNA that came from T cells, B-cell-depleted T cells, or PBMCs.

The CDR3 covers 13 residues. V lost 11 bases, J lost 3 bases, and 17 bases lay in between. Per the germline V gene, CDR1 is MNHEY and CDR2 is SVGAGI. Original analysis: Amplified reference gene primers provided the basis for estimating nucleated cell counts. Data came from immunoSEQ multiplex PCR; TCRdb stores just in-frame clones and leaves some out. V, J and clone size reflect that table, while D and trimming were determined from the DNA. The repertoire holds approximately 140,000 clones, with roughly 90% as singletons. This chain connects TRBV6-5 to TRBJ2-7; possibly TRBD1 for D (6 bases). The receptor's source is a human donor in a cohort sampled during active COVID-19. Material: peripheral blood. The CDR3 DNA follows: TGTGCCGTACAGGCGCAGGGGCACTACGAGCAGTACTTC. Translating gives CAVQAQGHYEQYF.